The entry below describes one TCR beta chain. Authors' analysis steps: Nucleated cell counts were estimated from reference gene primer amplification. Some clones are missing from TCRdb's copy, which holds only in-frame ones; the method was immunoSEQ multiplex PCR. The D gene and trimming were derived from the DNA, and the V and J assignments and clone size from that table. There are about 100,000 clones in the sample; about 80% occur only once, and under 20% lies in the top ten. Germline lookup yields CDR1 SGDLS and CDR2 YYNGEE. CDR3 length equals 14 residues. The J segment lost 2 bases and the V segment lost 3 bases, leaving 3 bases of the junction unmatched. This sample was included in a study of blood T cell repertoires in COVID-19. Whole-study context: Samples representing acute and convalescent COVID-19 were sourced from the United States, Italy and Spain. T cells, B-cell-depleted T cells, or PBMCs provided the cDNA or gDNA that served as material.

This TCR was recovered from a human donor in a cohort sampled during active COVID-19. The chain uses TRBV9 and TRBJ2-3, with 7 bases matching TRBD1. Sequenced input: peripheral blood. CDR3 amino acids: CASSAGQTTDTQYF. CDR3 nucleotide sequence: TGTGCCAGCAGCGCGGGACAGACCACAGATACGCAGTATTTT.